A selection of T cell receptor beta chains follows, all from one sample in a study of CD8 T cells in ankylosing spondylitis. TCRdb re-analysed the 5' RACE reads in MiXCR, keeping a single row per CDR3 protein. The sample shows some 340,000 distinct CDR3 sequences, 14% to 15% of them seen only once. Sequencing was carried out using blood, either unsorted or a sorted T cell fraction (not recorded which). These receptor sequences come from a male donor with ankylosing spondylitis or in good health (not recorded which). The CDR3 runs from the conserved cysteine through the conserved F or W. D genes are given only for firm matches. Some rows mark clone size as missing; the rest say once, few, many or name a class of expanded clone.

TGCAGTGCTAGGACCACCTCGGGGACTAGCGGTTACACAGATACGCAGTATTTT | CSARTTSGTSGYTDTQYF | TRBV20-1 | few | TRBJ2-3 | TRBD2
TGCGCCAGTGCTCTAATGGTCGGGGTGAACACTGAAGCTTTCTTT | CASALMVGVNTEAFF | TRBV5-1 | . | TRBJ1-1 | .
TGCGCCAGCAGCTTGGAGGACGAGCAGTACTTC | CASSLEDEQYF | TRBV7-9 | many | TRBJ2-7 | .
TGTGCCAGCCGCCTTTGGGGTGGCACTGAAGCTTTCTTT | CASRLWGGTEAFF | TRBV12-3/TRBV12-4 | many | TRBJ1-1 | .
TGTGCCAGCAGCCCCTCTCCGGTATCCTACAATGAGCAGTTCTTC | CASSPSPVSYNEQFF | TRBV11-3 | . | TRBJ2-1 | .
TGTGCCATCAGCCCTGGACTAGCGGGAGCCTACAATGAGCAGTTCTTC | CAISPGLAGAYNEQFF | TRBV4-2 | . | TRBJ2-1 | TRBD2
TGCGCCAGCAATGCTGCGAACACCGGGGAGCTGTTTTTT | CASNAANTGELFF | TRBV5-1 | . | TRBJ2-2 | .
TGCAGTGCTAGAGATCTGGGGGTAGCGGGAGGTACAGATACGCAGTATTTT | CSARDLGVAGGTDTQYF | TRBV20-1 | few | TRBJ2-3 | TRBD2
TGTGCCAGCAGCCAATCCATCTCTGGGGCCAACGTCCTGACTTTC | CASSQSISGANVLTF | TRBV14 | few | TRBJ2-6 | .
TGTGCCAGCAGTTTTGTTTGGGACAGGGGGAGCAATCAGCCCCAGCATTTT | CASSFVWDRGSNQPQHF | TRBV12-3/TRBV12-4 | . | TRBJ1-5 | TRBD1